This T cell receptor beta chain was recorded in a study of blood T cell repertoires in COVID-19. Looking at the study overall: The United States, Italy and Spain provided the acute and convalescent COVID-19 samples.

The data were produced by immunoSEQ multiplex PCR, yet TCRdb's version contains in-frame clones alone and is incomplete. The sample lists approximately 200,000 clones; roughly 87% were seen once. Trimming shortened V by 6 bases and J by 2 bases, and 13 bases separated the two germline ends. The CDR3 covers 14 residues. Germline CDR1 and CDR2: MNHEY and SVGAGI. The V gene is TRBV6-5, the J gene TRBJ1-1; tentative D call: TRBD1 (6 bases). This TCR was recovered from a man in his forties or fifties with active or convalescent COVID-19. The sequencing sample was made of peripheral blood. As DNA, the CDR3 is TGTGCCAGCAGCGCCGGGACATTCAACACTGAAGCTTTCTTT. Protein product: CASSAGTFNTEAFF.